This T cell receptor beta chain is drawn from a study of OX40 agonist ivuxolimab in advanced cancers. At the level of the study: In this cohort, patients received ivuxolimab, an agonistic anti-OX40 (CD134) antibody.

TCRdb's copy holds only in-frame clones and misses some; the assay was immunoSEQ multiplex PCR. The sample contains tens of thousands of clones, 92% of which appear only once. This CDR3 has 14 residues. CDR1 is LNHDA and CDR2 is SQIVND in the germline V gene (reference sequence). V was cut by 7 bases and J by 3 bases, with 13 bases left in between. This sequence joins TRBV19 and TRBJ2-1; D is ambiguous. This TCR was sampled from an adult with an advanced solid tumor such as melanoma, head and neck, liver or kidney cancer. Specimen: CD4+ or CD8+ T cells sorted from blood, collected in a trial of the OX40 agonist ivuxolimab. CDR3 residues: CASTDWADYNEQFF. CDR3 DNA: TGTGCCAGTACCGATTGGGCCGACTACAATGAGCAGTTCTTC.